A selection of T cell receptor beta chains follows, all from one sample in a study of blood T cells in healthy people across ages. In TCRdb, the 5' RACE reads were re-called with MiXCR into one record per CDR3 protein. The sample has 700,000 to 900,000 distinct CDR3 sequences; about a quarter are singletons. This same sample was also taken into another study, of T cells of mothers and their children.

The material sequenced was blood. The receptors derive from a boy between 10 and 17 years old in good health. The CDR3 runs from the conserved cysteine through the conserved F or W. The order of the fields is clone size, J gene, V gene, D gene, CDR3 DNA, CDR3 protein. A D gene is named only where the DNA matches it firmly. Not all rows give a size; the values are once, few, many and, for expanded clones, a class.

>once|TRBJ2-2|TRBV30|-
TGTGCCTGGAGCGTAGCCTGGGAACCCGGGGAGCTGTTTTTT
CAWSVAWEPGELFF
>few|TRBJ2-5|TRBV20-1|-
TGCAGTGCTAGAGAGGTGGACAGATCGATATTCCCCCAAGAGACCCAGTACTTC
CSAREVDRSIFPQETQYF
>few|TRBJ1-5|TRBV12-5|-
TGTGCTAGTGGTTTGATCCCGCTCAGGGGCATTCTGCATTTT
CASGLIPLRGILHF
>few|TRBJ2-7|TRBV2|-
TGTGCCAGCAGCCCGACAGGTAACTACGAGCAGTACTTC
CASSPTGNYEQYF
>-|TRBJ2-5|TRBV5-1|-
TGCGCCAGCAGCTTGGCCGGGAGAGGTTGGGAGACCCAGTACTTC
CASSLAGRGWETQYF
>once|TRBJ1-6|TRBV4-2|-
TGTGCCAGCAGCCAAGATTATCGGCAGGGGTATTCACCCCTCCACTTT
CASSQDYRQGYSPLHF
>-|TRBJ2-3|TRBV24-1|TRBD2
TGTGCCACCAACGCCGGGGGGACAGATACGCAGTATTTT
CATNAGGTDTQYF
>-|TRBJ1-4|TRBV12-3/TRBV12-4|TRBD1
TGTGCCAGCAGTCCAGGGGGGGGGACAGCTAATGAAAAACTGTTTTTT
CASSPGGGTANEKLFF
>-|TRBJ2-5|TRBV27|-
TGTGCCAGCAGTTCGAGAGGCGGGGGCGATGAGACCCAGTACTTC
CASSSRGGGDETQYF
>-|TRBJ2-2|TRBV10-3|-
TGTGCCATCATGGGCGTTATCGCGAACACCGGGGAGCTGTTTTTT
CAIMGVIANTGELFF
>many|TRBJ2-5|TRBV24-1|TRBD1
TGTGCCACCAGTGAAGACAGGGGGCGCCGGGAGACCCAGTACTTC
CATSEDRGRRETQYF
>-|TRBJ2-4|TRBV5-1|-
TGCGCCAACAAGGGGCCGGGTAAAGTCATTCAGTACTTC
CANKGPGKVIQYF
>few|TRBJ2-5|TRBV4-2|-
TGTGCCAGCAGCCAAGATCCGGGGAGGCAGCGAGAGACCCAGTACTTC
CASSQDPGRQRETQYF
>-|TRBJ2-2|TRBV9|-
TGTGCCAGCAGCCAATCCTCCGGGGAGCTGTTTTTT
CASSQSSGELFF